The next 27 T cell receptor beta chains were all read from a single sample in a study of blood T cell repertoires in COVID-19. Sequencing was performed with immunoSEQ multiplex PCR; in TCRdb, only in-frame clones are kept and a portion is missing. The sample consists of a few hundred thousand clones, about 90% of them appearing once. Sequenced: peripheral blood. The receptors derive from a man aged 18 to 29 with COVID-19, enrolled during active disease.

The V gene is TRBV6-5, the J gene TRBJ1-4, with TRBD1 matching 12 bases. This CDR3 is built from 16 residues. From germline, CDR1 is MNHEY and CDR2 SVGAGI. Unmatched junction bases numbered 4, after V lost 0 bases and J lost 8 bases. CDR3 region: CASSYSKGTGGEKLFF. CDR3 in DNA: TGTGCCAGCAGTTACTCGAAAGGGACAGGGGGCGAAAAACTGTTTTTT.

This chain uses TRBV7-9 with TRBJ2-7, with 8 bases fitting TRBD1. CDR1 and CDR2 (germline): SEHNR, FQNEAQ (reference sequence). This CDR3 is 14 amino acids long. V shed 5 bases, J shed 5 bases, and the junction held 8 bases outside the gene matches. CDR3 DNA: TGTGCCAGCAGCCAAGGACAGGGTGTCGACGAGCAGTACTTC. Residues: CASSQGQGVDEQYF.

V usage is TRBV11-2 and J usage is TRBJ1-5, with 8 bases fitting TRBD1. The CDR3 consists of 16 residues. In germline, CDR1 is SGHAT, CDR2 FQNNGV. V dropped 1 base and J dropped 6; count of bases not matched to a gene: 8. CDR3 nucleotide sequence: TGTGCCAGCAGCTTAGGGGGGGCAGGGGGCGGTCAGCCCCAGCATTTT. This encodes CASSLGGAGGGQPQHF. Looking up the rest from reference TRBV11-2 and TRBJ1-5 gives the full variable domain: EAGVAQSPRYKIIEKRQSVAFWCNPISGHATLYWYQQILGQGPKLLIQFQNNGVVDDSQLPKDRFSAERLKGVDSTLKIQPAKLEDSAVYLCASSLGGAGGGQPQHFGDGTRLSIL.

The J gene is TRBJ1-6, the V gene TRBV3-1 (or the pseudogene TRBV3-2); 8 bases match TRBD1. Germline CDR1 LGHDT, CDR2 YNNKEL (reference sequence). J was trimmed by 0 bases and V by 4 bases; bases with no gene match: 5. The CDR3 covers 17 residues. The DNA for the CDR3 is TGTGCCAGCAGCCCCAGGACAGGGAGCTCCTATAATTCACCCCTCCACTTT. It encodes CASSPRTGSSYNSPLHF.

Details on this clone: A junction end diverges from the germline sequence, so it may reflect a read error. This same CDR3 is encoded by further DNA sequences in the sample. This chain joins TRBV3-1 (or the pseudogene TRBV3-2) and TRBJ2-7, with D perhaps TRBD2 (5 bases). This CDR3 has 11 residues. Germline V lookup: CDR1 LGHDT, CDR2 YNNKEL (reference sequence). The CDR3: CASSQGGEQYF. The CDR3 nucleotides read TGTGCCAGCAGTCAAGGAGGCGAGCAGTACTTC.

The rearrangement links TRBV5-1 to TRBJ1-1; D is perhaps TRBD1 (6 bases). Trimming removed 2 bases at V and 4 bases at J, with 15 bases between. This CDR3 has 15 amino acids. Germline CDR1 and CDR2: SGHRS and YFSETQ. The CDR3 protein is CASSFTMGAGTEAFF. In DNA form, the CDR3 reads TGCGCCAGCAGCTTTACGATGGGGGCCGGCACTGAAGCTTTCTTT.

Note on this clone: This specimen includes other DNA sequences encoding the same CDR3. V gene TRBV18 combines with J gene TRBJ2-5; 10 bases are a match to TRBD2. CDR1 is KGHSH and CDR2 is LQKENI in the germline V gene. The CDR3 is made up of 13 amino acids. J gave up 5 bases and V 3 bases, and 0 bases lay outside the gene matches. The CDR3 DNA follows: TGTGCCAGCTCACCGGGACTAGCGGAGACCCAGTACTTC. It is translated as CASSPGLAETQYF. Drawing the rest from reference TRBV18 and TRBJ2-5, the complete variable domain is NAGVMQNPRHLVRRRGQEARLRCSPMKGHSHVYWYRQLPEEGLKFMVYLQKENIIDESGMPKERFSAEFPKEGPSILRIQQVVRGDSAAYFCASSPGLAETQYFGPGTRLLVL.

This chain connects TRBV28 to TRBJ1-5; tentatively, D is TRBD1 (5 bases). Trimming left V 5 bases short and J 6 bases short, with 14 bases between. This CDR3 has 14 residues. CDR1 and CDR2 (germline): MDHEN, SYDVKM. As DNA, the CDR3 is TGTGCCAGCAGTCGGATGGACATCAGTCAGCCCCAGCATTTT. Protein product: CASSRMDISQPQHF.

This chain links TRBV11-1 with TRBJ2-1; TRBD2 aligns across 14 bases. CDR1 and CDR2 (germline): SGHAT, FQDESV (reference sequence). The trim removed 3 bases at V and 7 bases at J, leaving 5 bases unmatched. There are 16 residues in the CDR3. CDR3 in DNA: TGTGCCAGCAGCTTGGAGGGACTAGCGGGGGCGAATGAGCAGTTCTTC. Its translation: CASSLEGLAGANEQFF.

Only one count was recorded for this clone. J is TRBJ1-2 and V is TRBV21-1; TRBD1 is taken as the D call from the table, unchecked against the DNA. TRBV21-1 is a pseudogene segment. This CDR3 is 14 amino acids long. In DNA form, the CDR3 reads TGTGCCAGCAGCAAACCCAGGGGGCACTATGGCTACACCTTC. It codes for CASSKPRGHYGYTF.

This chain uses TRBV5-1 with TRBJ2-5; the match to TRBD2 covers 8 bases. The CDR3 extends over 18 amino acids. CDR1 and CDR2 (germline): SGHRS, YFSETQ. V lost 0 bases to trimming and J lost 1 base; unmatched junction nucleotides: 11. This CDR3 is CASSLGGAGASGQETQYF. CDR3 nucleotide sequence: TGCGCCAGCAGCTTGGGGGGAGCGGGAGCTTCGGGCCAAGAGACCCAGTACTTC.

The chain is built from TRBV5-1 and TRBJ2-3, with a possible D match to TRBD1 (5 bases). Germline V lookup: CDR1 SGHRS, CDR2 YFSETQ. CDR3 length: 16 amino acids. V lost 1 base, J lost 2 bases, and 14 bases lay in between. The CDR3 nucleotides read TGCGCCAGCAGCTTGAACTCCCTGGGGCTCACAGATACGCAGTATTTT. Protein sequence: CASSLNSLGLTDTQYF. Looking up the rest from reference TRBV5-1 and TRBJ2-3 gives the full variable domain: KAGVTQTPRYLIKTRGQQVTLSCSPISGHRSVSWYQQTPGQGLQFLFEYFSETQRNKGNFPGRFSGRQFSNSRSEMNVSTLELGDSALYLCASSLNSLGLTDTQYFGPGTRLTVL.

V gene TRBV2 combines with J gene TRBJ2-7, with D uncertain. V was pared by 3 bases and J by 2 bases, with 8 bases between. There are 13 residues in the CDR3. Per germline, CDR1 SNHLY and CDR2 FYNNEI. CDR3 nucleotides: TGTGCCAGCAGTGACCAGGAAGCCTACGAGCAGTACTTC. Amino acid sequence: CASSDQEAYEQYF.

The chain has TRBV19 and TRBJ2-1; D gene ambiguous. V dropped 7 bases and J dropped 5 bases, with 6 bases sitting between them. This CDR3 has 11 amino acids. CDR1 LNHDA and CDR2 SQIVND come from the germline V gene (reference sequence). The DNA of the CDR3 is TGTGCCAGTATGAGTCACAATGAGCAGTTCTTC. Translating it yields CASMSHNEQFF.

The V and J genes are TRBV6-5 and TRBJ2-3; D ambiguous. Trimming pared 3 bases from V and 4 bases from J, leaving 8 bases between. Germline values: CDR1 MNHEY, CDR2 SVGAGI. The CDR3 extends over 13 amino acids. This CDR3 reads CASSYIFSDTQYF. In DNA form, the CDR3 reads TGTGCCAGCAGTTATATTTTTTCAGATACGCAGTATTTT.

The chain carries TRBV29-1 and TRBJ1-2; 7 bases are shared with TRBD1. The CDR3 covers 13 residues. The V gene end was trimmed by 4 bases and the J gene end by 3 bases; junction bases not matched to a gene: 5. Germline-derived CDR1 and CDR2 are SQVTM and ANQGSEA. The DNA of the CDR3 is TGCAGCGTTGCTGGGACAGCCCACTATGGCTACACCTTC. Amino acid sequence: CSVAGTAHYGYTF.

Note on this clone: Additional DNA sequences in this sample encode the identical CDR3. The chain carries TRBV27 and TRBJ2-7, with 9 bases fitting TRBD1. The trim removed 6 bases at V and 2 bases at J, leaving 2 bases unmatched. CDR1 MNHEY and CDR2 SMNVEV come from the germline V gene (reference sequence). There are 13 residues in the CDR3. The CDR3 region is CASRRQGAYEQYF. CDR3 in DNA: TGTGCCAGCAGGCGACAGGGGGCCTACGAGCAGTACTTC.

The rearrangement uses TRBV7-3 and TRBJ2-1; D is unresolved. The V gene lost 3 bases and the J gene lost 0 bases, with 9 bases spanning the gap. CDR1 SGHTA and CDR2 FQGTGA come from the germline V gene. The CDR3 is 15 amino acids. In nucleotides, the CDR3 is TGTGCCAGCAGCTTGACGAGCGACTCCTACAATGAGCAGTTCTTC. Amino acids: CASSLTSDSYNEQFF. Full variable domain (missing parts from reference TRBV7-3 and TRBJ2-1): GAGVSQTPSNKVTEKGKYVELRCDPISGHTALYWYRQSLGQGPEFLIYFQGTGAADDSGLPNDRFFAVRPEGSVSTLKIQRTERGDSAVYLCASSLTSDSYNEQFFGPGTRLTVL.

The chain employs TRBV29-1 and TRBJ1-2; D remains ambiguous. The CDR3 runs to 13 residues. In germline, CDR1 is SQVTM, CDR2 ANQGSEA. With 3 bases removed from V and 4 bases from J, the gap between germline ends came to 12 bases. The CDR3 is CSVDDILGYGYTF. CDR3 nucleotide sequence: TGCAGCGTTGACGACATCCTCGGCTATGGCTACACCTTC.

The chain carries TRBV14 and TRBJ2-3, with 8 bases that match TRBD1. The length of the CDR3 is 16 residues. The trim removed 2 bases at V and 0 bases at J, leaving 4 bases unmatched. Germline CDR1 and CDR2: SGHDN and FVKESK. CDR3 coding DNA: TGTGCCAGCAGCCAACGGCAGGGGGCTAGCACAGATACGCAGTATTTT. Its translation: CASSQRQGASTDTQYF.

V usage is TRBV6-5 and J usage is TRBJ2-7; 8 bases line up with TRBD1. The CDR3 sequence is 13 residues long. V lost 6 bases and J lost 3; bases outside the gene matches: 4. The germline V gene encodes CDR1 MNHEY and CDR2 SVGAGI. The CDR3 sequence: CASSLGTGYEQYF. The CDR3 DNA reads as TGTGCCAGCAGCCTCGGGACAGGCTACGAGCAGTACTTC.

This clone was found once. The chain joins TRBV30 to TRBJ1-3; D gene unclear. The CDR3 runs 14 residues. Germline values: CDR1 GTSNPN, CDR2 SVGIG (reference sequence). Trimming removed 3 bases from V and 3 bases from J, with 12 bases in between. CDR3 region: CAWSDNPLGNTIYF. CDR3 DNA: TGTGCCTGGAGCGACAACCCTCTTGGAAACACCATATATTTT. Full variable domain (remainder filled in from reference TRBV30 and TRBJ1-3): SQTIHQWPATLVQPVGSPLSLECTVEGTSNPNLYWYRQAAGRGLQLLFYSVGIGQISSEVPQNLSASRPQDRQFILSSKKLLLSDSGFYLCAWSDNPLGNTIYFGEGSWLTVV.

The chain is built from TRBV24-1 and TRBJ1-1; D call uncertain. This CDR3 contains 13 residues. Germline V CDR1 and CDR2: KGHDR, SFDVKD. The V end lost 10 bases, the J end lost 3 bases, and 14 bases lay between the germline ends. CDR3 nucleotides: TGTGCCACGAGTCGGGGTTTCGACACTGAAGCTTTCTTT. Translated, it gives CATSRGFDTEAFF.

The chain joins TRBV15 to TRBJ1-3, with no clear D. Germline V gene lookup returns CDR1 LNHNV and CDR2 YYDKDF (reference sequence). V was shortened by 3 bases and J by 6 bases, with 6 bases between the two germline ends. CDR3 length: 12 amino acids. The CDR3 reads CATSSPLNTIYF. CDR3 nucleotides: TGTGCCACCAGCAGCCCTCTAAACACCATATATTTT.

The CDR3 protein is CASSSGGSYEQYF. The CDR3 DNA reads TGTGCCAGCAGTTCCGGGGGCTCCTACGAGCAGTACTTC. The chain carries TRBV27 and TRBJ2-7, with D possibly matching TRBD2 (6 bases). The V gene's germline CDR1 is MNHEY and CDR2 SMNVEV (reference sequence). The germline V and J ends were trimmed by 4 bases and 0 bases, with 7 bases remaining between them. The CDR3 runs 13 residues.

The rearrangement uses TRBV18 and TRBJ2-7, with a tentative D call TRBD1 (5 bases). Deletions cut 3 bases from V and 9 bases from J, with 18 bases between. CDR3 length equals 14 residues. CDR1 is KGHSH and CDR2 is LQKENI in the germline V gene. CDR3 region: CASSPPGLIDRQYF. The CDR3 DNA reads as TGTGCCAGCTCACCCCCAGGGCTTATTGATCGGCAGTACTTC.

A remark on this clone: The same CDR3 can be traced to other DNA sequences in this sample. The chain combines TRBV19 with TRBJ2-3; D might be TRBD2 (6 bases). CDR1 is LNHDA, CDR2 SQIVND, per germline (reference sequence). V lost 3 bases, J lost 4 bases, and 11 bases lay in between. The CDR3 is 14 residues long. The CDR3, as DNA: TGTGCCAGTAGTATTGGGGGGAGTCCAGATACGCAGTATTTT. Its translation: CASSIGGSPDTQYF. Filled out from reference TRBV19 and TRBJ2-3, the complete variable domain reads DGGITQSPKYLFRKEGQNVTLSCEQNLNHDAMYWYRQDPGQGLRLIYYSQIVNDFQKGDIAEGYSVSREKKESFPLTVTSAQKNPTAFYLCASSIGGSPDTQYFGPGTRLTVL.